Listed below are T cell receptor beta chains from one sample, sequenced in a study of cytomegalovirus exposure and HLA in healthy donors. The data were produced by immunoSEQ multiplex PCR, yet TCRdb's version contains in-frame clones alone and is incomplete. The table includes some 250,000 clones, around 91% detected once. What was sequenced was PBMCs. Receptors originate from a woman in her late teens or twenties in good health and CMV-seronegative. CDR3s include the opening cysteine and the closing phenylalanine or tryptophan. The order of the fields is D gene, J gene, V gene, clone size, CDR3 protein, CDR3 DNA. A D gene is named only where the DNA matches it firmly. Clone sizes are given selectively: once, few, many, or a class where the clone is expanded.

D: TRBD1
J: TRBJ1-4
V: TRBV2
size: NA
CDR3: CASSEAGDSFNEKLFF
DNA: TGTGCCAGCAGTGAAGCCGGGGACAGCTTTAATGAAAAACTGTTTTTT

D: NA
J: TRBJ1-4
V: TRBV28
size: NA
CDR3: CASSSGGDPNEKLFF
DNA: TGTGCCAGCAGTTCCGGAGGCGATCCTAATGAAAAACTGTTTTTT

D: NA
J: TRBJ1-6
V: TRBV2
size: NA
CDR3: CASSDQDSYNSPLHF
DNA: TGTGCCAGCAGTGATCAGGACAGCTATAATTCACCCCTCCACTTT

D: NA
J: TRBJ2-7
V: TRBV27
size: once
CDR3: CASSLRLRGYEQYF
DNA: TGTGCCAGCAGTTTAAGGCTAAGGGGCTACGAGCAGTACTTC

D: NA
J: TRBJ2-3
V: TRBV5-1
size: once
CDR3: CASSLLSRDTDTQYF
DNA: TGCGCCAGCAGCTTGTTATCCAGGGACACAGATACGCAGTATTTT

D: TRBD1
J: TRBJ1-1
V: TRBV19
size: few
CDR3: CASSSLQGTEAFF
DNA: TGTGCCAGTAGCTCGCTACAGGGGACTGAAGCTTTCTTT

D: NA
J: TRBJ2-2
V: TRBV7-9
size: NA
CDR3: CASSRLRDSSGELFF
DNA: TGTGCCAGCAGCCGACTCAGGGATTCGTCCGGGGAGCTGTTTTTT

D: NA
J: TRBJ1-5
V: TRBV5-1
size: NA
CDR3: CASRAGGGQPQHF
DNA: TGCGCCAGCAGGGCGGGGGGCGGTCAGCCCCAGCATTTT

D: NA
J: TRBJ1-2
V: TRBV4-1
size: NA
CDR3: CASSQDLQDPGYTF
DNA: TGCGCCAGCAGCCAAGATCTACAGGACCCTGGCTACACCTTC

D: NA
J: TRBJ2-2
V: TRBV2
size: NA
CDR3: CASSDHRAGDTGELFF
DNA: TGTGCCAGCAGTGACCACCGGGCAGGGGACACCGGGGAGCTGTTTTTT

D: NA
J: TRBJ2-3
V: TRBV4-3
size: NA
CDR3: CASSQAGNTQYF
DNA: TGCGCCAGCAGCCAAGCGGGGAATACGCAGTATTTT

D: NA
J: TRBJ1-2
V: TRBV6-6
size: few
CDR3: CASSYSRINYGYTF
DNA: TGTGCCAGCAGTTACTCGCGGATCAACTATGGCTACACCTTC

D: TRBD1
J: TRBJ1-4
V: TRBV18
size: NA
CDR3: CASSPSGGSNEKLFF
DNA: TGTGCCAGCTCACCTTCAGGGGGATCTAATGAAAAACTGTTTTTT

D: NA
J: TRBJ2-3
V: TRBV19
size: NA
CDR3: CASSSRDTQYF
DNA: TGTGCCAGTAGTTCCCGAGATACGCAGTATTTT

D: NA
J: TRBJ1-4
V: TRBV28
size: NA
CDR3: CASSSLRRGAEKLFF
DNA: TGTGCCAGCAGTTCACTCCGGCGGGGAGCTGAAAAACTGTTTTTT

D: NA
J: TRBJ1-1
V: TRBV5-1
size: NA
CDR3: CASSFGQMNTEAFF
DNA: TGCGCCAGCAGCTTTGGTCAGATGAACACTGAAGCTTTCTTT

D: TRBD1
J: TRBJ2-1
V: TRBV6-1
size: NA
CDR3: CASSERTGVDEQFF
DNA: TGTGCCAGCAGTGAGCGGACAGGGGTCGATGAGCAGTTCTTC

D: TRBD1
J: TRBJ1-2
V: TRBV28
size: NA
CDR3: CASSLGQVYGYTF
DNA: TGTGCCAGCAGCCTGGGACAGGTTTATGGCTACACCTTC

D: TRBD1
J: TRBJ1-1
V: TRBV6-1
size: NA
CDR3: CASTGGTGRTEAFF
DNA: TGTGCCAGCACTGGAGGGACAGGGAGGACTGAAGCTTTCTTT

D: NA
J: TRBJ2-2
V: TRBV7-6
size: NA
CDR3: CASSLGTAANTGELFF
DNA: TGTGCCAGCAGCTTAGGTACAGCCGCGAACACCGGGGAGCTGTTTTTT

D: TRBD1
J: TRBJ2-1
V: TRBV5-6
size: NA
CDR3: CASSDRGGFLSVNEQFF
DNA: TGTGCCAGCAGTGACAGGGGGGGTTTTCTTTCGGTCAATGAGCAGTTCTTC

D: NA
J: TRBJ2-3
V: TRBV4-2
size: few
CDR3: CADQDSDTQYF
DNA: TGTGCCGATCAAGACTCAGATACGCAGTATTTT

D: NA
J: TRBJ2-3
V: TRBV29-1
size: NA
CDR3: CSVEGRVTDTQYF
DNA: TGCAGCGTTGAAGGGAGGGTCACAGATACGCAGTATTTT

D: NA
J: TRBJ2-2
V: TRBV7-6
size: NA
CDR3: CASSVMSRGPGELFF
DNA: TGTGCCAGCAGCGTAATGTCCCGAGGTCCGGGGGAGCTGTTTTTT

D: NA
J: TRBJ1-1
V: TRBV28
size: NA
CDR3: CASSPTFPEAFF
DNA: TGTGCCAGCAGTCCTACTTTCCCTGAAGCTTTCTTT

D: NA
J: TRBJ2-3
V: TRBV5-4
size: NA
CDR3: CASSLWGPGTDTQYF
DNA: TGTGCCAGCAGCTTATGGGGGCCTGGCACAGATACGCAGTATTTT

D: TRBD1
J: TRBJ1-5
V: TRBV6-1
size: NA
CDR3: CASTGQGFVQPQHF
DNA: TGTGCCAGCACCGGACAGGGGTTTGTTCAGCCCCAGCATTTT

D: TRBD2
J: TRBJ2-1
V: TRBV11-2
size: once
CDR3: CASSREVAGRYNEQFF
DNA: TGTGCCAGCAGCCGAGAGGTAGCGGGGCGGTACAATGAGCAGTTCTTC

D: TRBD1
J: TRBJ2-7
V: TRBV4-1
size: once
CDR3: CASSQPLTGASSYEQYF
DNA: TGCGCCAGCAGCCAACCCTTAACAGGGGCGAGCTCCTACGAGCAGTACTTC

D: NA
J: TRBJ1-1
V: TRBV5-4
size: few
CDR3: CATTTGFGEAFF
DNA: TGTGCCACCACTACAGGGTTTGGTGAGGCTTTCTTT

D: NA
J: TRBJ1-4
V: TRBV2
size: NA
CDR3: CASSLQGETNEKLFF
DNA: TGTGCCAGCAGCCTACAGGGTGAGACTAATGAAAAACTGTTTTTT

D: NA
J: TRBJ1-4
V: TRBV6-1
size: few
CDR3: CASSEALPGYHEKLFF
DNA: TGTGCCAGCAGTGAAGCGCTTCCAGGATACCACGAAAAACTGTTTTTT

D: NA
J: TRBJ1-6
V: TRBV10-2
size: NA
CDR3: CASSPGANSPLHF
DNA: TGCGCCAGCAGTCCAGGGGCCAATTCACCCCTCCACTTT

D: TRBD2
J: TRBJ2-1
V: TRBV4-3
size: NA
CDR3: CASSQEGLAAYNEQFF
DNA: TGCGCCAGCAGCCAAGAGGGACTAGCGGCTTACAATGAGCAGTTCTTC

D: NA
J: TRBJ1-5
V: TRBV2
size: NA
CDR3: CASSGRGNQPQHF
DNA: TGTGCCAGCAGTGGTCGGGGCAATCAGCCCCAGCATTTT

D: TRBD1
J: TRBJ1-1
V: TRBV10-2
size: NA
CDR3: CASSVARQGRYTEAFF
DNA: TGCGCCAGCAGTGTCGCCAGACAGGGGAGATACACTGAAGCTTTCTTT

D: TRBD1
J: TRBJ2-7
V: TRBV7-2
size: NA
CDR3: CASSQGQWHEQYF
DNA: TGTGCCAGCAGCCAGGGACAGTGGCACGAGCAGTACTTC

D: TRBD2
J: TRBJ2-7
V: TRBV27
size: NA
CDR3: CASSLSLAVDYEQYF
DNA: TGTGCCAGCAGTTTGAGTCTAGCGGTAGACTACGAGCAGTACTTC

D: NA
J: TRBJ1-1
V: TRBV4-1
size: NA
CDR3: CASSQHEDTNTEAFF
DNA: TGCGCCAGCAGCCAACACGAGGACACGAACACTGAAGCTTTCTTT

D: NA
J: TRBJ2-7
V: TRBV16
size: NA
CDR3: CASSARLAYEQYF
DNA: TGTGCCAGCAGCGCGCGACTAGCCTACGAGCAGTACTTC

D: NA
J: TRBJ1-2
V: TRBV10-1
size: NA
CDR3: CASSPEVNYGYTF
DNA: TGCGCCAGCAGTCCCGAGGTTAACTATGGCTACACCTTC

D: TRBD2
J: TRBJ2-2
V: TRBV4-3
size: NA
CDR3: CASSQDSSGGLNTGELFF
DNA: TGCGCCAGCAGCCAAGATTCTAGCGGGGGCCTTAACACCGGGGAGCTGTTTTTT

D: NA
J: TRBJ2-5
V: TRBV28
size: NA
CDR3: CASSPSLSRSQETQYF
DNA: TGTGCCAGCTCGCCCTCCCTCTCCCGGTCACAAGAGACCCAGTACTTC

D: NA
J: TRBJ1-6
V: TRBV10-1
size: NA
CDR3: CASSGTGREDSPLHF
DNA: TGCGCCAGCAGTGGGACGGGAAGGGAAGATTCACCCCTCCACTTT

D: TRBD1
J: TRBJ2-7
V: TRBV5-1
size: NA
CDR3: CASSSGTGSYEQYF
DNA: TGCGCCAGCAGCTCCGGGACAGGTTCCTACGAGCAGTACTTC

D: NA
J: TRBJ2-1
V: TRBV9
size: NA
CDR3: CASSVAGVSYNEQFF
DNA: TGTGCCAGCAGCGTAGCGGGGGTCAGCTACAATGAGCAGTTCTTC

D: TRBD1
J: TRBJ2-7
V: TRBV30
size: NA
CDR3: CAWGSGQGLYEQYF
DNA: TGTGCCTGGGGCTCGGGACAGGGGCTCTACGAGCAGTACTTC

D: TRBD1
J: TRBJ1-2
V: TRBV2
size: NA
CDR3: CANGTGQNYGYTF
DNA: TGTGCCAACGGGACAGGTCAAAACTATGGCTACACCTTC

D: NA
J: TRBJ1-2
V: TRBV6-1
size: NA
CDR3: CASSPGFGYGYTF
DNA: TGTGCCAGCAGCCCAGGTTTCGGCTATGGCTACACCTTC